Presented here are 12 T cell receptor beta chains from one specimen sequenced in a study of T cell responses to AZD1222 COVID-19 vaccine. The data were produced by immunoSEQ multiplex PCR, yet TCRdb's version contains in-frame clones alone and is incomplete. In the table there are around 70,000 clones, just over 85% of which are singletons. This specimen consisted of peripheral blood, obtained on day 0 of AZD1222 vaccination. These receptors all come from an adult in good health.

This clone came up a few times. The chain has TRBV11-2 and TRBJ2-7, with D possibly being TRBD1 or TRBD2 (6 bases each). Germline loops: CDR1 SGHAT, CDR2 FQNNGV. This CDR3 comprises 13 residues. V lost 2 bases and J 5 bases, leaving 10 bases between the germline ends. CDR3 nucleotides: TGTGCCAGCAGCTTACCGGGGGCGGACGAGCAGTACTTC. Protein sequence: CASSLPGADEQYF.

This clone was counted once. The gene calls are TRBV12-3 or TRBV12-4 and TRBJ1-5, with D unresolved. The CDR3 spans 13 residues. Trimming stripped 5 bases from V and 4 bases from J, with 9 bases between. CDR3 nucleotide sequence: TGTGCCAGCAGTATCCAGGAGAATCAGCCCCAGCATTTT. Protein: CASSIQENQPQHF.

The genes are TRBV27 and TRBJ1-4; no definite D call. Germline lookup yields CDR1 MNHEY and CDR2 SMNVEV (reference sequence). The CDR3 extends over 14 amino acids. The germline V and J ends were trimmed by 6 bases and 0 bases, with 8 bases remaining between them. The CDR3 DNA reads TGTGCCAGCAGGGCCGGTACAACTAATGAAAAACTGTTTTTT. Its translation: CASRAGTTNEKLFF.

V usage is TRBV11-2 and J usage is TRBJ2-6; D is uncertain. The V gene lost 3 bases and the J gene lost 0 bases, with 6 bases spanning the gap. CDR1 is SGHAT, CDR2 FQNNGV, per germline. This CDR3 is 15 amino acids long. CDR3 in DNA: TGTGCCAGCAGCTTGACGGGCTCTGGGGCCAACGTCCTGACTTTC. This codes for CASSLTGSGANVLTF.

V gene TRBV3-1 (or the pseudogene TRBV3-2) combines with J gene TRBJ1-1, with 7 bases fitting TRBD1. The CDR3 is 15 residues long. The V segment lost 2 bases and the J segment 2 bases; nucleotides outside the gene matches: 5. CDR1 and CDR2 from the germline V gene are LGHDT and YNNKEL (reference sequence). This CDR3 reads CASSQNRGSNTEAFF. The CDR3 region has the DNA TGTGCCAGCAGCCAAAACAGGGGCTCAAACACTGAAGCTTTCTTT.

The gene calls are TRBV23-1 and TRBJ1-6, with a tentative D call TRBD1 (5 bases). TRBV23-1 is assigned to the ORF class and has an uncertain function. The V gene lost 6 bases and the J gene lost 0 bases, with 18 bases spanning the gap. There are 18 residues in the CDR3. The CDR3 spells CASSPIRTRSSYNSPLHF. DNA of the CDR3: TGCGCCAGCAGCCCAATACGGACACGGAGCTCCTATAATTCACCCCTCCACTTT.

This chain connects TRBV30 to TRBJ1-2; no definite D call. V was clipped by 2 bases and J by 6 bases, with 13 bases between them. Germline V lookup: CDR1 GTSNPN, CDR2 SVGIG (reference sequence). The CDR3 is 13 amino acids. CDR3 bases: TGTGCCTGGAGTCGGGAGCCGAGAAATGGCTACACCTTC. This codes for CAWSREPRNGYTF.

V is TRBV7-3 and J is TRBJ1-6; D is undetermined. The V end lost 2 bases, the J end lost 15 bases, and 14 bases lay between the germline ends. The CDR3 has 13 residues. Germline CDR1 reads SGHTA; CDR2 reads FQGTGA. The CDR3 region has the DNA TGTGCCAGCAGCTTAGGTGCCCAGTCAGGCCTCCACTTT. It yields the protein CASSLGAQSGLHF.

This sequence joins TRBV12-3 or TRBV12-4 and TRBJ2-7; no clear D gene. Trimming cost V 6 bases and J 1 base, with 10 bases left between them. The CDR3 contains 13 residues. This CDR3 reads CASSHTDSYEQYF. Written as DNA, the CDR3 is TGTGCCAGCAGCCATACGGATTCCTACGAGCAGTACTTC.

V usage is TRBV7-9 and J usage is TRBJ2-5, with a possible D match to TRBD2 (5 bases). Looked up from germline, CDR1 is SEHNR and CDR2 is FQNEAQ (reference sequence). The CDR3 contains 13 residues. Trimming took 2 bases from V and 5 from J, leaving 9 bases between them. The CDR3 coding sequence is TGTGCCAGCAGCTTACCACCGGGGGAGACCCAGTACTTC. Its protein product is CASSLPPGETQYF.

This rearrangement joins TRBV3-1 (or the pseudogene TRBV3-2) to TRBJ1-6; D is possibly TRBD1 (5 bases). The CDR3 loop spans 13 amino acids. The ends were cut back, 4 bases at V and 10 bases at J, with 11 bases in the middle. Germline V lookup: CDR1 LGHDT, CDR2 YNNKEL (reference sequence). CDR3 residues: CASSLQGGSPLHF. Here the CDR3 DNA reads TGTGCCAGCAGCCTCCAGGGAGGGTCACCCCTCCACTTT.

The V call is TRBV19, the J call TRBJ1-1; D is unclear. The CDR3 has 12 amino acids. Germline loops: CDR1 LNHDA, CDR2 SQIVND (reference sequence). Between the trimmed V and J ends, which lost 5 bases and 8 bases, there was a span of 12 bases. The CDR3 region has the DNA TGTGCCAGTAGTCCGCCCAACTCGGAAGCTTTCTTT. Amino acids: CASSPPNSEAFF.